The 17 T cell receptor beta chains in this list originate from one sample, sequenced in a study of blood T cell repertoires in COVID-19. Profiling relied on immunoSEQ multiplex PCR, and the TCRdb table lists in-frame clones only, not all of them. The table shows 60,000 or so clones, with approximately 90% occurring only once. The sequenced material came from peripheral blood. These TCRs come from a human donor in a cohort sampled during active COVID-19.

V and J are TRBV3-1 (or the pseudogene TRBV3-2) and TRBJ2-2; 10 bases are a match to TRBD2. The J segment lost 5 bases and the V segment lost 1 base, leaving 10 bases of the junction unmatched. The CDR3 has 18 residues. Per the germline V gene, CDR1 is LGHDT and CDR2 is YNNKEL (reference sequence). CDR3 nucleotides: TGTGCCAGCAGCCAAGGATTGCCTAGCGGGAGTGGGACCGGGGAGCTGTTTTTT. Encoded protein: CASSQGLPSGSGTGELFF.

The V and J genes are TRBV6-2 or TRBV6-3 and TRBJ2-2; 8 bases match TRBD1. This CDR3 comprises 17 residues. J lost 0 bases, V lost 0 bases, and 3 bases had no gene match. Germline CDR1 is MNHEY and CDR2 is SVGEGT. CDR3 sequence: CASSYSLRGPNTGELFF. CDR3 in DNA: TGTGCCAGCAGTTACTCGCTCAGGGGGCCGAACACCGGGGAGCTGTTTTTT.

The chain employs TRBV27 and TRBJ2-7, with TRBD1 matching over 9 bases. The CDR3 is 16 residues long. After removal of 3 bases from V and 7 bases from J, the junction contained 13 bases not matched to a gene. The V gene's germline CDR1 is MNHEY and CDR2 SMNVEV (reference sequence). The chain's CDR3 is CASSFPGEQGAEEQYF. CDR3 coding DNA: TGTGCCAGCAGTTTCCCTGGAGAACAGGGGGCGGAAGAGCAGTACTTC.

This CDR3 reads CASSPVAGVGETQYF. The CDR3 DNA reads as TGTGCCAGTAGTCCCGTAGCGGGAGTGGGTGAGACCCAGTACTTC. The gene calls are TRBV19 and TRBJ2-5; 9 bases are shared with TRBD2. Losses at the gene ends were 5 bases for V and 5 bases for J; bases not matched to a gene: 9. The length of the CDR3 is 15 residues. CDR1 and CDR2 (germline): LNHDA, SQIVND (reference sequence). Supplemented by reference TRBV19 and TRBJ2-5, the full variable domain reads DGGITQSPKYLFRKEGQNVTLSCEQNLNHDAMYWYRQDPGQGLRLIYYSQIVNDFQKGDIAEGYSVSREKKESFPLTVTSAQKNPTAFYLCASSPVAGVGETQYFGPGTRLLVL.

This chain uses TRBV12-3 or TRBV12-4 with TRBJ2-5, with TRBD1 as a possible D gene (5 bases). CDR3 length equals 13 residues. Trimming stripped 5 bases from V and 6 bases from J, with 13 bases between. The CDR3 protein is CASSPRGFQTQYF. CDR3 sequence (DNA): TGTGCCAGCAGTCCTAGGGGTTTTCAGACCCAGTACTTC.

The chain employs TRBV19 and TRBJ2-3, with 7 bases lining up with TRBD2. Germline loops: CDR1 LNHDA, CDR2 SQIVND (reference sequence). The V and J ends lost 7 bases and 0 bases, in that order; junction bases with no gene match: 10. The CDR3 extends over 16 amino acids. CDR3 protein: CASTHGRAGSTDTQYF. DNA of the CDR3: TGTGCCAGTACCCATGGGAGAGCGGGAAGCACAGATACGCAGTATTTT.

As to this clone: The junction shows a germline mismatch at one end, possibly a read error. The rearrangement uses TRBV7-7 and TRBJ2-2; D might be TRBD2 (6 bases). Germline assignment: CDR1 SSHAT and CDR2 FNYEAQ (reference sequence). The CDR3 spans 15 residues. CDR3 sequence: CASSPTPRLGGELFF. The DNA for the CDR3 is TGTGCTAGCAGCCCCACCCCCAGACTAGGCGGGGAGCTGTTTTTT.

This clone was seen a single time. The V call is TRBV7-2, the J call TRBJ1-6; TRBD1 is a possible D gene (5 bases). V lost 2 bases and J lost 0, with 14 bases in between. CDR3 length equals 18 residues. The germline CDR1 and CDR2 sequences are SGHTA and FQGNSA. In nucleotides, the CDR3 is TGTGCCAGCAGCTTATCGATTAGGGGTAGCTCCTATAATTCACCCCTCCACTTT. It codes for CASSLSIRGSSYNSPLHF.

The chain employs TRBV6-1 and TRBJ2-7, with TRBD1 matching 11 bases. From germline, CDR1 is MNHNS and CDR2 SASEGT. The J segment lost 4 bases and the V segment lost 0 bases, leaving 5 bases of the junction unmatched. The CDR3 contains 16 residues. CDR3 sequence reads: CASSEAGTGGIYEQYF. The CDR3 region has the DNA TGTGCCAGCAGTGAAGCGGGGACAGGGGGGATATACGAGCAGTACTTC.

The chain uses TRBV18 and TRBJ1-1; tentatively, D is TRBD1 (5 bases). Trimming took 4 bases from V and 2 from J, leaving 14 bases between them. This CDR3 is 15 amino acids long. From germline, CDR1 is KGHSH and CDR2 LQKENI. DNA for the CDR3: TGTGCCAGCTCACTGACCAGTCAGGGTAACACTGAAGCTTTCTTT. This gives the protein CASSLTSQGNTEAFF.

This chain joins TRBV25-1 and TRBJ1-4; TRBD1 is a possible D gene (6 bases). This CDR3 comprises 16 residues. Germline CDR1 reads MGHDK; CDR2 reads SYGVNS. The V end was cut by 3 bases, the J end by 3 bases, with 14 bases between. This chain's CDR3 is CASSDSMDRPNEKLFF. The CDR3 DNA sequence: TGTGCCAGCAGTGACTCGATGGACAGACCTAATGAAAAACTGTTTTTT.

This chain uses TRBV3-1 (or the pseudogene TRBV3-2) with TRBJ1-2; unclear D gene. This CDR3 comprises 13 residues. From germline, CDR1 is LGHDT and CDR2 YNNKEL (reference sequence). The V end was cut by 2 bases, the J end by 5 bases, with 9 bases between. CDR3 residues: CASSQTRSYGYTF. The CDR3 DNA is TGTGCCAGCAGCCAAACCAGGTCTTATGGCTACACCTTC.

CDR3 nucleotide sequence: TGCAGGGCTTACTCTGGAAACACCATATATTTT. Translation gives CRAYSGNTIYF. The chain is built from TRBV20-1 and TRBJ1-3; no definite D call. This CDR3 is 11 amino acids long. Germline CDR1 DFQATT, CDR2 SNEGSKA (reference sequence).

As regards this clone: Sequence at one end of the junction differs from germline and may be a read error. The chain links TRBV29-1 to TRBJ2-3; no reliable D call. CDR3 length equals 13 residues. Germline CDR1 and CDR2: SQVTM and ANQGSEA. The CDR3 DNA sequence: TGCAGCATTGAGGTCGGAGGCACAGATACGCAGTATTTT. This sequence encodes CSIEVGGTDTQYF.

The gene calls are TRBV7-2 and TRBJ2-7, with 9 nucleotides matching TRBD2. J gave up 6 bases and V 2 bases, and 8 bases lay outside the gene matches. CDR1 is SGHTA and CDR2 is FQGNSA in the germline V gene. CDR3 size: 15 residues. The CDR3 DNA reads as TGTGCCAGCAGCTTATTTAGTAGCGGGAGACCCGAGCAGTACTTC. Its translation is CASSLFSSGRPEQYF.

The V and J genes are TRBV6-5 and TRBJ2-7; 7 bases match TRBD2. Germline V gives CDR1 MNHEY, CDR2 SVGAGI. Losses at the gene ends were 5 bases for V and 6 bases for J; bases not matched to a gene: 7. The CDR3 contains 13 residues. CDR3 sequence reads: CASSTPGRGEQYF. CDR3 nucleotides: TGTGCCAGCAGTACCCCGGGGAGGGGCGAGCAGTACTTC.

The chain joins TRBV27 to TRBJ2-6, with D unresolved. The CDR3 runs 17 residues. V gave up 6 bases and J gave up 0 bases, with 15 bases separating them. The germline V gene has CDR1 MNHEY and CDR2 SMNVEV (reference sequence). CDR3 nucleotide sequence: TGTGCCAGCAGCCGTCTACCTGCCTACTCTGGGGCCAACGTCCTGACTTTC. This codes for CASSRLPAYSGANVLTF.